Shown below are 20 T cell receptor beta chains from a single sample sequenced in a study of blood T cells in healthy people across ages. Using a J-beta primer mix together with a sample-barcoded 5' primer, a second PCR was run for roughly 7 to 12 cycles. MiXCR was run by TCRdb on the 5' RACE reads, yielding one entry per CDR3 protein. This sample has 600,000 to 1,000,000 distinct CDR3 sequences; around 25% occur once, and the top ten carry under 4%. This sample also belongs to another study, concerning T cells of mothers and their children.

The sequenced material came from blood. The receptors were gathered from a boy aged 5-17 years in good health.

The sample holds a few counts of this clonotype. The chain couples TRBV4-3 to TRBJ1-2; D unresolved. Between the trimmed V and J ends, which lost 4 bases and 7 bases, there was a span of 7 bases. CDR3 length: 11 amino acids. Germline V gene sequence: CDR1 LGHNA, CDR2 YSLEER. CDR3 DNA: TGCGCCAGCAGCCGTGGCGCTGGCTACACCTTC. Translating gives CASSRGAGYTF.

The chain joins TRBV7-3 to TRBJ2-1; 9 nucleotides line up with TRBD1. Trimming removed 6 bases from V and 5 bases from J; junction bases left unmatched: 8. Per the germline V gene, CDR1 is SGHTA and CDR2 is FQGTGA. The CDR3 covers 15 residues. This chain's CDR3 is CASRQTGGENNEQFF. The CDR3 DNA sequence: TGTGCCAGCAGACAAACAGGGGGCGAAAACAATGAGCAGTTCTTC.

The chain couples TRBV7-3 to TRBJ2-7; 7 bases line up with TRBD1. The CDR3 sequence is 13 residues long. The germline V gene encodes CDR1 SGHTA and CDR2 FQGTGA. J lost 7 bases, V lost 0 bases, and 3 bases had no gene match. The DNA of the CDR3 is TGTGCCAGCAGCTTAACACAGGGGCGGGAGCAGTACTTC. It yields the protein CASSLTQGREQYF.

This clonotype was seen a handful of times. V gene TRBV7-9 combines with J gene TRBJ2-1; TRBD2 agrees at 7 bases. Germline V gene data show CDR1 as SEHNR and CDR2 as FQNEAQ (reference sequence). The ends lost 4 bases at V and 8 bases at J; junction bases unmatched: 14. CDR3 size: 16 residues. The CDR3 nucleotides read TGTGCCAGCAGCTCCTCCCCGAGCGGGAAATGGCATGAGCAGTTCTTC. Translated, it gives CASSSSPSGKWHEQFF.

This chain links TRBV4-1 with TRBJ2-5, with 10 positions matching TRBD1. The CDR3 sequence is 15 residues long. Germline lookup yields CDR1 MGHRA and CDR2 YSYEKL. The V and J ends lost 3 bases and 3 bases, in that order; junction bases with no gene match: 4. The DNA for the CDR3 is TGCGCCAGCAGCCATCTCGGGACAGGGGAAGAGACCCAGTACTTC. Translated: CASSHLGTGEETQYF.

The genes are TRBV5-1 and TRBJ2-7; 13 bases agree with TRBD2. CDR3 size: 16 residues. Trimming removed 5 bases from V and 0 bases from J; junction bases left unmatched: 5. From germline, CDR1 is SGHRS and CDR2 YFSETQ. The CDR3 protein is CASRGLAGLGSYEQYF. CDR3 nucleotides: TGCGCCAGCAGGGGACTAGCGGGACTTGGCTCCTACGAGCAGTACTTC.

The rearrangement uses TRBV4-1 and TRBJ2-7; tentative D call: TRBD2 (5 bases). V gave up 3 bases and J gave up 3 bases, with 12 bases separating them. This CDR3 is 14 amino acids long. Germline CDR1 reads MGHRA; CDR2 reads YSYEKL. CDR3 protein: CASSQEAMGYEQYF. CDR3 nucleotides: TGCGCCAGCAGCCAGGAGGCGATGGGCTACGAGCAGTACTTC.

The chain links TRBV28 to TRBJ1-4; possibly TRBD1 for D (5 bases). This CDR3 has 13 amino acids. Germline V gene sequence: CDR1 MDHEN, CDR2 SYDVKM. Trimming pared 8 bases from V and 7 bases from J, leaving 14 bases between. The CDR3 reads CASGTSAGEKLFF. CDR3 sequence (DNA): TGTGCCAGCGGGACTTCGGCAGGTGAAAAACTGTTTTTT. Using reference TRBV28 and TRBJ1-4 for the parts outside the CDR3, the full variable domain is DVKVTQSSRYLVKRTGEKVFLECVQDMDHENMFWYRQDPGLGLRLIYFSYDVKMKEKGDIPEGYSVSREKKERFSLILESASTNQTSMYLCASGTSAGEKLFFGSGTQLSVL.

Written as DNA, the CDR3 is TGTGCCAGCAGTTTTCTTGGCAACAATCAGCCCCAGCATTTT. Encoded protein: CASSFLGNNQPQHF. V gene TRBV28 combines with J gene TRBJ1-5; no clear D gene. Germline CDR1 MDHEN, CDR2 SYDVKM. This CDR3 has 14 amino acids. V was trimmed by 3 bases and J by 3 bases, leaving 9 bases between them.

This chain links TRBV5-1 with TRBJ2-3; 11 bases match TRBD1. CDR1 SGHRS and CDR2 YFSETQ come from the germline V gene. With 6 bases clipped from V and 6 bases from J, the junction kept 9 bases outside the gene matches. The CDR3 loop spans 15 amino acids. The chain's CDR3 is CASKPWTGGSDTQYF. The CDR3 coding sequence is TGCGCCAGCAAACCTTGGACAGGGGGCTCGGATACGCAGTATTTT.

V is TRBV6-1 and J is TRBJ2-1; maybe TRBD2 (5 bases). The V gene's germline CDR1 is MNHNS and CDR2 SASEGT. Trimming cost V 4 bases and J 9 bases, with 13 bases left between them. CDR3 length: 13 residues. The CDR3 sequence is CASSALIRGEQFF. CDR3 coding DNA: TGTGCCAGCAGTGCACTAATCCGGGGTGAGCAGTTCTTC.

This chain connects TRBV20-1 to TRBJ2-1, with D perhaps matching TRBD1 (6 bases). The CDR3 length is 13 residues. V was pared by 0 bases and J by 4 bases, with 7 bases between. Germline V gene lookup returns CDR1 DFQATT and CDR2 SNEGSKA (reference sequence). Written as DNA, the CDR3 is TGCAGTGCTAGAGAGGGGACATACAATGAGCAGTTCTTC. Protein product: CSAREGTYNEQFF.

This clonotype came up a few times. J is TRBJ1-1 and V is TRBV20-1, with a possible D match to TRBD1 (5 bases). Germline V gene data show CDR1 as DFQATT and CDR2 as SNEGSKA (reference sequence). CDR3 size: 13 residues. V gave up 1 base and J gave up 11 bases, with 17 bases separating them. CDR3 sequence (DNA): TGCAGTGCTAGAGGGTATTGGGGACTCGAGGCTTTCTTT. Protein product: CSARGYWGLEAFF.

The chain recombines TRBV9 with TRBJ1-2; maybe TRBD1 (5 bases). CDR1 SGDLS and CDR2 YYNGEE come from the germline V gene. V shed 3 bases and J shed 4 bases, with 16 bases lying between them. The CDR3 is 15 residues long. The CDR3 nucleotides read TGTGCCAGCAGCGAAACAGGAGTTTCGACCTATGGCTACACCTTC. It yields the protein CASSETGVSTYGYTF.

This clonotype was recorded a few times. The chain combines TRBV25-1 with TRBJ2-3; D call uncertain. CDR1 is MGHDK and CDR2 is SYGVNS in the germline V gene. The CDR3 spans 16 residues. Deletions cut 3 bases from V and 1 base from J, with 14 bases between. The DNA for the CDR3 is TGTGCCAGCAGTGAGGGCAGGACCACCGGCACAGATACGCAGTATTTT. This encodes CASSEGRTTGTDTQYF.

The V call is TRBV2, the J call TRBJ2-5; the match to TRBD1 covers 7 bases. Per germline, CDR1 SNHLY and CDR2 FYNNEI. The CDR3 runs to 16 residues. With 1 base clipped from V and 5 bases from J, the junction kept 10 bases outside the gene matches. CDR3 nucleotide sequence: TGTGCCAGCAGTGAAGAGGGACAGACCAGGAAGGAGACCCAGTACTTC. Translation: CASSEEGQTRKETQYF.

The V and J genes are TRBV7-2 and TRBJ2-6, with 14 bases fitting TRBD2. The CDR3 sequence is 19 residues long. The germline gives CDR1 SGHTA, CDR2 FQGNSA. V lost 5 bases to trimming and J lost 0 bases; unmatched junction nucleotides: 6. The chain's CDR3 is CASSIRTSGGNSGANVLTF. DNA for the CDR3: TGTGCCAGCAGCATAAGGACTAGCGGGGGGAACTCTGGGGCCAACGTCCTGACTTTC. The whole variable domain, remainder taken from reference TRBV7-2 and TRBJ2-6, is GAGVSQSPSNKVTEKGKDVELRCDPISGHTALYWYRQSLGQGLEFLIYFQGNSAPDKSGLPSDRFSAERTGGSVSTLTIQRTQQEDSAVYLCASSIRTSGGNSGANVLTFGAGSRLTVL.

This chain uses TRBV27 with TRBJ1-1; tentative D call: TRBD1 (5 bases). Deletions cut 10 bases from V and 3 bases from J, with 18 bases between. CDR1 and CDR2 from the germline V gene are MNHEY and SMNVEV (reference sequence). The CDR3 spans 14 residues. The CDR3 sequence: CATRVWIEDTEAFF. CDR3 DNA sequence: TGTGCCACCAGGGTGTGGATTGAGGACACTGAAGCTTTCTTT.

This clonotype was seen a few times. The chain links TRBV6-2 or TRBV6-3 to TRBJ2-5; TRBD2 matches at 9 bases. CDR1 is MNHEY, CDR2 SVGEGT, per germline. CDR3 length equals 11 residues. V trimming: 8 bases; J trimming: 5 bases; junction bases outside the gene matches: 0. Here the CDR3 DNA reads TGTGCCAGCGCGGGAGGGGAGACCCAGTACTTC. This gives the protein CASAGGETQYF.

The chain recombines TRBV5-1 with TRBJ1-2, with 9 bases matching TRBD1. V lost 5 bases to trimming and J lost 2 bases; unmatched junction nucleotides: 7. The CDR3 loop spans 15 amino acids. Germline loops: CDR1 SGHRS, CDR2 YFSETQ. The CDR3 DNA sequence: TGCGCCAGCAGTTTTACAGGGGGCGGAAACTATGGCTACACCTTC. It yields the protein CASSFTGGGNYGYTF.